This TCR beta chain emerged from a study of shared clonotypes between healthy human individuals. Study-level background: A donor's plate count was three for CD4 naive and three for CD4 memory; CD8 naive had two and CD8 memory one. Notes on the study in general: The naive CD4 repertoires of a handful of donors were compared, and around 4.9% of clonotypes were shared.

Libraries were prepared by immunoSEQ multiplex PCR; TCRdb keeps only in-frame clonotypes and omits some of them. Here the sample spans about 980,000 clones, over 75% being singletons. Worth noting for this clone: Its antigen is not known.

The donors were all Caucasian adults (living in Nashville, Tennessee). This receptor was identified in a man between 18 and 35 years old in good health. Sequenced input: memory CD4+ T cells sorted from blood. The subset was: CD45RA-negative fraction.

Here the CDR3 reads CASSLFFREGGYTF. The CDR3, as DNA: TGTGCCAGCAGCTTGTTTTTTAGGGAGGGTGGCTACACCTTC. This sequence joins TRBV5-8 and TRBJ1-2; D is uncertain. The CDR3 is 14 amino acids. CDR1 and CDR2 from the germline V gene are SGHTS and YDEGEE. The V end was cut by 1 base, the J end by 7 bases, with 14 bases between.